This is a list of T cell receptor beta chains from one sample in a study of blood T cell repertoires in COVID-19. Data came from immunoSEQ multiplex PCR; TCRdb stores just in-frame clones and leaves some out. The sample has tens of thousands of clones, 60% to 80% seen once. Sequencing was carried out using peripheral blood. These receptors were taken from a man aged 70 or older with active or convalescent COVID-19. The CDR3 runs from the conserved cysteine through the conserved F or W. Fields, in order: D gene, clone size, V gene, J gene, CDR3 protein, CDR3 DNA. The D gene is left open where the match is weak. Clone size is stated in some rows and not others, as once, few, many or a class when expanded.

>NA|NA|TRBV10-1|TRBJ2-2
CASSVGGTDTGELFF
TGCGCCAGCAGTGTCGGGGGTACGGACACCGGGGAGCTGTTTTTT
>TRBD2|NA|TRBV24-1|TRBJ2-1
CATSGALAGFGEQFF
TGTGCCACCAGCGGGGCGCTAGCGGGGTTCGGTGAGCAGTTCTTC
>NA|NA|TRBV11-1|TRBJ1-2
CASTKTGTSNGYTF
TGTGCCAGCACTAAAACCGGGACAAGTAATGGCTACACCTTC
>TRBD1|NA|TRBV5-6|TRBJ2-5
CASSLSGTGLKTQYF
TGTGCCAGCAGCTTGTCGGGGACAGGGTTGAAGACCCAGTACTTC
>TRBD2|NA|TRBV9|TRBJ2-3
CASSVGAGGPDTQYF
TGTGCCAGCAGCGTGGGAGCGGGGGGCCCGGATACGCAGTATTTT
>TRBD1|NA|TRBV24-1|TRBJ1-1
CATSDSGQGTTEAFF
TGTGCCACCAGTGACTCCGGACAGGGGACCACTGAAGCTTTCTTT
>TRBD1|NA|TRBV11-3|TRBJ2-7
CASSTQGYEQYF
TGTGCCAGCAGCACACAGGGGTACGAGCAGTACTTC
>NA|few|TRBV4-2|TRBJ1-4
CASSQAGGPPNEKLFF
TGTGCCAGCAGCCAAGCGGGGGGACCGCCTAATGAAAAACTGTTTTTT
>NA|NA|TRBV7-9|TRBJ1-3
CASRVAGSTVSGNTIYF
TGTGCCAGCAGGGTTGCAGGGTCGACCGTCTCTGGAAACACCATATATTTT
>NA|NA|TRBV7-2|TRBJ2-5
CASSTYPIGETQYF
TGTGCCAGCAGCACCTACCCGATCGGGGAGACCCAGTACTTC
>NA|NA|TRBV9|TRBJ1-3
CASSVDPDTIYF
TGTGCCAGCAGCGTCGATCCGGACACCATATATTTT
>NA|NA|TRBV11-2|TRBJ1-3
CASSLGQGGNTIYF
TGTGCCAGCAGCTTAGGGCAGGGCGGAAACACCATATATTTT
>TRBD2|NA|TRBV4-1|TRBJ2-2
CASSQDSSGGVGGELFF
TGCGCCAGCAGCCAAGATTCTAGCGGGGGGGTAGGCGGGGAGCTGTTTTTT
>NA|once|TRBV2|TRBJ2-5
CASSGTKETQYF
TGTGCCAGCAGTGGGACTAAAGAGACCCAGTACTTC
>NA|NA|TRBV16|TRBJ1-6
CASSHRQLGESPLHF
TGTGCCAGCAGCCATAGACAGTTAGGAGAGTCACCCCTCCACTTT
>NA|NA|TRBV2|TRBJ2-1
CASNSRGLNEQFF
TGTGCCAGCAATTCACGAGGGCTTAATGAGCAGTTCTTC
>NA|NA|TRBV10-2|TRBJ1-4
CASSEPQTREKLFF
TGCGCCAGCAGCGAGCCTCAGACGCGGGAAAAACTGTTTTTT
>TRBD2|once|TRBV14|TRBJ2-1
CASSRLAGAIYNEQFF
TGTGCCAGCAGCCGACTAGCGGGGGCCATCTACAATGAGCAGTTCTTC
>TRBD1|NA|TRBV5-1|TRBJ2-2
CASQAGQGGTTGELFF
TGCGCCAGCCAAGCTGGACAGGGGGGGACCACCGGGGAGCTGTTTTTT
>NA|NA|TRBV6-5|TRBJ1-5
CASKGEGFQPQHF
TGTGCCAGCAAAGGGGAGGGATTTCAGCCCCAGCATTTT
>TRBD1|NA|TRBV5-1|TRBJ2-2
CASSLLTGGSPGELFF
TGCGCCAGCAGCTTGTTGACAGGGGGGTCCCCCGGGGAGCTGTTTTTT
>NA|NA|TRBV2|TRBJ1-3
CASSEEAGSGNTIYF
TGTGCCAGCAGTGAGGAGGCAGGCTCTGGAAACACCATATATTTT
>TRBD1|NA|TRBV9|TRBJ2-2
CARSANRDRLLNTGELFF
TGTGCCCGCAGCGCAAACCGGGACAGACTCTTGAACACCGGGGAGCTGTTTTTT
>TRBD1|NA|TRBV2|TRBJ2-5
CASRGTGQETQYF
TGTGCCAGCAGGGGGACAGGACAAGAGACCCAGTACTTC
>TRBD2|NA|TRBV27|TRBJ2-1
CASNLSGGDYNEQFF
TGTGCCAGCAACCTCAGCGGGGGGGACTACAATGAGCAGTTCTTC
>NA|NA|TRBV15|TRBJ2-7
CATSPHRGGQQYF
TGTGCCACCAGCCCCCACCGAGGGGGTCAGCAGTACTTC
>NA|NA|TRBV5-1|TRBJ2-3
CASSWGPTDTQYF
TGCGCCAGCAGTTGGGGGCCCACAGATACGCAGTATTTT
>NA|NA|TRBV4-2|TRBJ2-3
CASWSPGANTDTQYF
TGTGCCAGCTGGTCTCCGGGTGCAAACACAGATACGCAGTATTTT
>NA|NA|TRBV10-3|TRBJ2-6
CAISERENSGASGANVLTF
TGTGCCATCAGTGAAAGAGAAAACAGTGGGGCCTCTGGGGCCAACGTCCTGACTTTC
>NA|NA|TRBV6-2/TRBV6-3|TRBJ1-1
CASSAGNTEAFF
TGTGCCAGCAGTGCAGGAAACACTGAAGCTTTCTTT
>NA|NA|TRBV10-1|TRBJ2-3
CASSGTPLDTDTQYF
TGCGCCAGCAGCGGGACTCCCTTAGACACAGATACGCAGTATTTT
>NA|NA|TRBV19|TRBJ2-2
CASSIGQNTGELFF
TGTGCCAGTAGTATAGGACAGAACACCGGGGAGCTGTTTTTT
>NA|few|TRBV4-1|TRBJ2-5
CASSQESGRIETQYF
TGCGCCAGCAGCCAAGAAAGTGGGCGAATAGAGACCCAGTACTTC
>NA|NA|TRBV28|TRBJ1-1
CASSTGASGNTEAFF
TGTGCCAGCAGTACAGGTGCTAGTGGTAACACTGAAGCTTTCTTT
>TRBD2|NA|TRBV7-9|TRBJ2-1
CASTTLMGLAGGGEQFF
TGTGCCAGTACCACTCTAATGGGACTAGCGGGGGGAGGTGAGCAGTTCTTC
>TRBD1|NA|TRBV6-5|TRBJ2-7
CASSSYRGLSYEQYF
TGTGCCAGCAGTAGTTACAGGGGCCTCTCCTACGAGCAGTACTTC
>TRBD1|once|TRBV6-5|TRBJ1-5
CASATGDNQPQHF
TGTGCCAGCGCGACAGGGGACAATCAGCCCCAGCATTTT
>NA|NA|TRBV5-1|TRBJ2-7
CASSVSGISFEQYF
TGCGCCAGCAGCGTATCAGGTATATCTTTTGAGCAGTACTTC
>NA|NA|TRBV3-1/TRBV3-2|TRBJ1-1
CASSQHSLMNTEAFF
TGTGCCAGCAGCCAACACAGCCTGATGAACACTGAAGCTTTCTTT
>NA|NA|TRBV7-9|TRBJ1-1
CASSLWGGSNPRTEAFF
TGTGCCAGCAGCTTATGGGGGGGGTCAAACCCGCGCACTGAAGCTTTCTTT
>TRBD2|NA|TRBV30|TRBJ2-1
CAWSGLSGGSGNEQFF
TGTGCCTGGAGTGGGCTCAGCGGGGGATCTGGGAATGAGCAGTTCTTC
>NA|NA|TRBV30|TRBJ2-6
CAWSVLGPGANVLTF
TGTGCCTGGAGTGTCCTGGGGCCTGGGGCCAACGTCCTGACTTTC
>NA|NA|TRBV28|TRBJ2-7
CASRFRQAKISGEQYF
TGTGCCAGTCGTTTTAGACAGGCTAAAATCTCTGGCGAGCAGTACTTC
>NA|NA|TRBV3-1/TRBV3-2|TRBJ2-2
CASSLRGLPPRGELFF
TGTGCCAGCAGCCTGCGGGGTCTCCCTCCTCGCGGGGAGCTGTTTTTT
>TRBD1|NA|TRBV24-1|TRBJ2-6
CASRMIGTGISGANVLTF
TGTGCCTCCCGGATGATCGGGACAGGGATATCTGGGGCCAACGTCCTGACTTTC
>NA|NA|TRBV30|TRBJ1-2
CAWRPPGMGGYTF
TGTGCCTGGCGACCCCCGGGAATGGGTGGCTACACCTTC